These 30 T cell receptor beta chains originate from one sample sequenced in a study of PD-L1 blockade in urothelial cancer. The time point here: pretreatment peripheral blood. Assay: immunoSEQ multiplex PCR; the TCRdb copy retains only in-frame clones and omits some. Of tens of thousands of clones in the sample, 84% were seen once. Here the sequenced sample was PBMCs, taken around atezolizumab (anti-PD-L1) treatment. These TCRs come from an older woman with urothelial cancer.

The chain uses TRBV7-8 and TRBJ2-2; 8 bases align to TRBD1. The CDR3 has 18 residues. Losses at the gene ends were 3 bases for V and 1 base for J; bases not matched to a gene: 10. The germline V gene encodes CDR1 SGHVS and CDR2 FQNEAQ. The CDR3 nucleotides are TGTGCCAGCAGCTTCCTCACCCCCGGGACAGGGAACACCGGGGAGCTGTTTTTT. Its protein product is CASSFLTPGTGNTGELFF. Variable domain in full (rest from reference TRBV7-8 and TRBJ2-2): GAGVSQSPRYKVAKRGQDVALRCDPISGHVSLFWYQQALGQGPEFLTYFQNEAQLDKSGLPSDRFFAERPEGSVSTLKIQRTQQEDSAVYLCASSFLTPGTGNTGELFFGEGSRLTVL.

The rearrangement uses TRBV4-3 and TRBJ2-2; maybe TRBD1 (5 bases). The CDR3 contains 15 residues. With 3 bases removed from V and 4 bases from J, the gap between germline ends came to 12 bases. Per the germline V gene, CDR1 is LGHNA and CDR2 is YSLEER. Here the CDR3 DNA reads TGCGCCAGCAGCCATCGGCAGGGCCTCACCGGGGAGCTGTTTTTT. Amino acid sequence: CASSHRQGLTGELFF.

This chain uses TRBV28 with TRBJ1-5; TRBD1 agrees at 8 bases. Germline lookup yields CDR1 MDHEN and CDR2 SYDVKM. The CDR3 loop spans 16 amino acids. J lost 6 bases, V lost 6 bases, and 13 bases had no gene match. CDR3 amino acids: CASSPGTGGGSQPQHF. CDR3 coding DNA: TGTGCCAGCAGCCCCGGGACAGGCGGAGGTAGTCAGCCCCAGCATTTT.

V gene TRBV28 combines with J gene TRBJ2-2; no definite D call. Germline V gene sequence: CDR1 MDHEN, CDR2 SYDVKM. Deletions cut 2 bases from V and 8 bases from J, with 3 bases between. CDR3 length equals 11 residues. The CDR3 nucleotides read TGTGCCAGCAGTTTACGGGGGGAGCTGTTTTTT. Translation: CASSLRGELFF. Drawing the rest from reference TRBV28 and TRBJ2-2, the complete variable domain is DVKVTQSSRYLVKRTGEKVFLECVQDMDHENMFWYRQDPGLGLRLIYFSYDVKMKEKGDIPEGYSVSREKKERFSLILESASTNQTSMYLCASSLRGELFFGEGSRLTVL.

The rearrangement links TRBV25-1 to TRBJ2-3; the match to TRBD2 covers 14 bases. The CDR3 is 15 amino acids. Germline loops: CDR1 MGHDK, CDR2 SYGVNS. J lost 6 bases, V lost 5 bases, and 4 bases had no gene match. The CDR3 DNA reads as TGTGCCAGCAGTACCCGGACTAGCGGGGGGGATACGCAGTATTTT. It translates to CASSTRTSGGDTQYF. The complete variable domain, with remaining parts taken from reference TRBV25-1 and TRBJ2-3, reads EADIYQTPRYLVIGTGKKITLECSQTMGHDKMYWYQQDPGMELHLIHYSYGVNSTEKGDLSSESTVSRIRTEHFPLTLESARPSHTSQYLCASSTRTSGGDTQYFGPGTRLTVL.

The chain links TRBV5-4 to TRBJ2-7, with D maybe TRBD2 (6 bases). The CDR3 covers 14 residues. Germline V gene data show CDR1 as SGHNT and CDR2 as YYREEE (reference sequence). Trimming took off 7 bases at V and 4 bases at J, with 18 bases between the two ends. The CDR3 DNA reads as TGTGCCAGCGCCCCTCAGGCGGGAAAGTACGAGCAGTACTTC. The encoded protein is CASAPQAGKYEQYF.

The V gene is TRBV4-2, the J gene TRBJ2-7; perhaps TRBD1 as D (6 bases). Deletions cut 0 bases from V and 2 bases from J, with 11 bases between. The CDR3 has 15 amino acids. CDR1 LGHNA and CDR2 YNFKEQ come from the germline V gene. The CDR3 coding sequence is TGTGCCAGCAGCCAAGATTTGACAGGTCCCTACGAGCAGTACTTC. Encoded protein: CASSQDLTGPYEQYF.

This clone showed up just once. This chain joins TRBV11-2 and TRBJ1-2, with 10 nucleotides matching TRBD1. The CDR3 sequence is 15 residues long. Germline CDR1 SGHAT, CDR2 FQNNGV. Losses at the gene ends were 5 bases for V and 5 bases for J; bases not matched to a gene: 8. The CDR3 DNA reads TGTGCCAGCAGCCCGAGGACAGGGGGGAGGTATGGCTACACCTTC. It is translated as CASSPRTGGRYGYTF.

The chain recombines TRBV18 with TRBJ2-1, with no clear D. This CDR3 has 13 amino acids. V dropped 5 bases and J dropped 8 bases, with 13 bases sitting between them. Per germline, CDR1 KGHSH and CDR2 LQKENI. Here the CDR3 reads CASSSLPVYEQFF. The DNA for the CDR3 is TGTGCCAGCTCATCCTTACCGGTTTATGAGCAGTTCTTC.

The chain is built from TRBV7-9 and TRBJ1-2, with 10 bases aligning to TRBD1. Germline assignment: CDR1 SEHNR and CDR2 FQNEAQ (reference sequence). The CDR3 is made up of 14 amino acids. Trimming took 8 bases from V and 8 from J; bases not matched to a gene: 11. The CDR3 loop is CASERQGAAEGYTF. CDR3 bases: TGTGCCAGCGAGAGACAGGGGGCAGCGGAGGGCTACACCTTC.

The chain carries TRBV2 and TRBJ2-6; no firm D call. The CDR3 is 14 residues long. Germline lookup yields CDR1 SNHLY and CDR2 FYNNEI. Trimming pared 3 bases from V and 4 bases from J, leaving 7 bases between. The CDR3 is CASSEQTGANVLTF. In DNA, the CDR3 is TGTGCCAGCAGTGAGCAGACAGGGGCCAACGTCCTGACTTTC. Full variable domain (remainder filled in from reference TRBV2 and TRBJ2-6): EPEVTQTPSHQVTQMGQEVILRCVPISNHLYFYWYRQILGQKVEFLVSFYNNEISEKSEIFDDQFSVERPDGSNFTLKIRSTKLEDSAMYFCASSEQTGANVLTFGAGSRLTVL.

The rearrangement links TRBV25-1 to TRBJ2-6; D unclear. Trimming removed 2 bases at V and 0 bases at J, with 14 bases between. Looked up from germline, CDR1 is MGHDK and CDR2 is SYGVNS. The CDR3 has 18 residues. Here the CDR3 reads CASSELGSTYSGANVLTF. The CDR3 DNA reads TGTGCCAGCAGTGAACTGGGCAGTACCTACTCTGGGGCCAACGTCCTGACTTTC.

The gene calls are TRBV11-2 and TRBJ2-7, with no clear D. Trimming removed 0 bases from V and 4 bases from J, with 7 bases in between. The germline V gene encodes CDR1 SGHAT and CDR2 FQNNGV. This CDR3 is built from 13 residues. The CDR3 DNA reads as TGTGCCAGCAGCTTAGATCGCAGATACGAGCAGTACTTC. Translated, it gives CASSLDRRYEQYF.

J is TRBJ2-6 and V is TRBV30; D might be TRBD1 (6 bases). Trimming removed 5 bases at V and 0 bases at J, with 20 bases between. The CDR3 extends over 18 amino acids. In germline, CDR1 is GTSNPN, CDR2 SVGIG (reference sequence). CDR3 in amino acids: CAWRSPRGWGSGANVLTF. The CDR3 bases are TGTGCCTGGCGATCACCCAGGGGATGGGGCTCTGGGGCCAACGTCCTGACTTTC.

This chain uses TRBV10-2 with TRBJ2-7, with 11 bases lining up with TRBD1. The J segment lost 6 bases and the V segment lost 8 bases, leaving 12 bases of the junction unmatched. This CDR3 has 15 residues. The germline V gene has CDR1 WSHSY and CDR2 SAAADI. The CDR3 reads CASRFEFGQGAEQYF. In DNA, the CDR3 is TGCGCCAGCCGCTTTGAGTTCGGACAGGGGGCCGAGCAGTACTTC.

V is TRBV14 and J is TRBJ2-7; TRBD2 agrees at 7 bases. Per germline, CDR1 SGHDN and CDR2 FVKESK. The CDR3 spans 15 residues. J was trimmed by 0 bases and V by 1 base; bases with no gene match: 3. CDR3 residues: CASSQGSGVSYEQYF. DNA of the CDR3: TGTGCCAGCAGCCAAGGAAGCGGGGTCTCCTACGAGCAGTACTTC.

This clone has only a few counts. V usage is TRBV7-8 and J usage is TRBJ1-2; 7 nucleotides agree with TRBD1. Germline lookup yields CDR1 SGHVS and CDR2 FQNEAQ. The CDR3 is 15 residues long. Trimming removed 5 bases from V and 0 bases from J; junction bases left unmatched: 6. The CDR3 reads CASSMTGYSNYGYTF. The CDR3, as DNA: TGTGCCAGCAGCATGACAGGGTATTCTAACTATGGCTACACCTTC. Complete variable domain (other parts from reference TRBV7-8 and TRBJ1-2): GAGVSQSPRYKVAKRGQDVALRCDPISGHVSLFWYQQALGQGPEFLTYFQNEAQLDKSGLPSDRFFAERPEGSVSTLKIQRTQQEDSAVYLCASSMTGYSNYGYTFGSGTRLTVV.

This clone turned up a few times. The V call is TRBV25-1, the J call TRBJ2-7; 7 nucleotides align to TRBD2. In germline, CDR1 is MGHDK, CDR2 SYGVNS. This CDR3 is 13 amino acids long. V trimming: 1 base; J trimming: 9 bases; junction bases outside the gene matches: 6. CDR3 loop: CASSEWGGSAQYF. The CDR3 DNA follows: TGTGCCAGCAGTGAATGGGGAGGGTCGGCGCAGTACTTC.

The V and J genes are TRBV27 and TRBJ1-3; D unclear. Looked up from germline, CDR1 is MNHEY and CDR2 is SMNVEV (reference sequence). Trimming shortened V by 8 bases and J by 0 bases, and 8 bases separated the two germline ends. The CDR3 sequence is 13 residues long. CDR3 protein: CASARDSGNTIYF. The CDR3 bases are TGTGCCAGCGCACGCGACTCTGGAAACACCATATATTTT.

V is TRBV30 and J is TRBJ2-1, with TRBD1 identical over 8 bases. Germline V lookup: CDR1 GTSNPN, CDR2 SVGIG (reference sequence). V shed 2 bases, J shed 0 bases, and the junction held 9 bases outside the gene matches. The CDR3 consists of 17 residues. As DNA, the CDR3 is TGTGCCTGGAGTCCCCCCACCGGGACAGGCTCCTACAATGAGCAGTTCTTC. It codes for CAWSPPTGTGSYNEQFF.

This chain uses TRBV2 with TRBJ1-3; 7 bases are a match to TRBD1. The V gene end was trimmed by 3 bases and the J gene end by 3 bases; junction bases not matched to a gene: 5. The CDR3 loop spans 15 amino acids. Germline V lookup: CDR1 SNHLY, CDR2 FYNNEI. The CDR3 is CASSEMRGRGNTIYF. The DNA for the CDR3 is TGTGCCAGCAGTGAGATGAGGGGGCGTGGAAACACCATATATTTT.

This clone appeared once. V gene TRBV5-1 combines with J gene TRBJ2-5; no clear D gene. CDR1 is SGHRS, CDR2 YFSETQ, per germline. V dropped 4 bases and J dropped 2 bases, with 6 bases sitting between them. The CDR3 is made up of 12 amino acids. The CDR3: CASSLSQETQYF. The CDR3 DNA reads TGCGCCAGCAGCCTGAGTCAAGAGACCCAGTACTTC.

The chain couples TRBV5-6 to TRBJ1-1; 7 bases line up with TRBD1. CDR3 length equals 14 residues. The ends lost 4 bases at V and 0 bases at J; junction bases unmatched: 3. CDR1 and CDR2 from the germline V gene are SGHDT and YYEEEE. CDR3 in DNA: TGTGCCAGCAGCCAAGGGGGCCTGAACACTGAAGCTTTCTTT. It is translated as CASSQGGLNTEAFF.

The genes are TRBV9 and TRBJ2-7; possible D gene TRBD1, 6 bases. V was pared by 0 bases and J by 2 bases, with 12 bases between. This CDR3 is built from 15 residues. Germline V gives CDR1 SGDLS, CDR2 YYNGEE. As DNA, the CDR3 is TGTGCCAGCAGCGTAGATGGGGACAACACCTACGAGCAGTACTTC. Protein: CASSVDGDNTYEQYF. The complete variable domain, with remaining parts taken from reference TRBV9 and TRBJ2-7, reads DSGVTQTPKHLITATGQRVTLRCSPRSGDLSVYWYQQSLDQGLQFLIQYYNGEERAKGNILERFSAQQFPDLHSELNLSSLELGDSALYFCASSVDGDNTYEQYFGPGTRLTVT.

CDR3 loop: CASSSGTGSPDTQYF. In DNA form, the CDR3 reads TGTGCCAGCAGTTCCGGGACAGGGTCTCCAGATACGCAGTATTTT. The chain is built from TRBV6-5 and TRBJ2-3; 9 bases are a match to TRBD1. CDR1 is MNHEY, CDR2 SVGAGI, per germline. After removal of 4 bases from V and 4 bases from J, the junction contained 6 bases not matched to a gene. This CDR3 has 15 amino acids.

This sequence joins TRBV19 and TRBJ2-1; D is uncertain. This CDR3 contains 13 residues. Trimming cost V 3 bases and J 4 bases, with 7 bases left between them. The germline CDR1 and CDR2 sequences are LNHDA and SQIVND (reference sequence). For the CDR3, the DNA is TGTGCCAGTAGTATTCTAGGTTACAATGAGCAGTTCTTC. This codes for CASSILGYNEQFF.

The CDR3 DNA is TGCAGCGTTGAAATGTTGGGGACAGCAAATGAGCAGTTCTTC. As protein: CSVEMLGTANEQFF. The chain couples TRBV29-1 to TRBJ2-1, with TRBD1 identical over 7 bases. The V and J ends lost 2 bases and 7 bases, in that order; junction bases with no gene match: 8. Germline V lookup: CDR1 SQVTM, CDR2 ANQGSEA. The CDR3 totals 14 residues.

V and J are TRBV6-5 and TRBJ1-2; 7 bases line up with TRBD1. The CDR3 contains 15 residues. Germline loops: CDR1 MNHEY, CDR2 SVGAGI. V shed 8 bases and J 4 bases; nucleotides not matched to a gene: 13. For the CDR3, the DNA is TGTGCCAGCCATGGGACAGCACTCGACCCCTATGGCTACACCTTC. It yields the protein CASHGTALDPYGYTF.

V gene TRBV30 combines with J gene TRBJ1-1; tentative D call: TRBD1 (6 bases). Germline CDR1 and CDR2: GTSNPN and SVGIG (reference sequence). This CDR3 has 13 residues. Trimming took off 4 bases at V and 1 base at J, with 10 bases between the two ends. The CDR3: CAWTRTANTEAFF. DNA of the CDR3: TGTGCCTGGACCCGGACAGCGAACACTGAAGCTTTCTTT.

V and J are TRBV6-1 and TRBJ2-7, with 10 bases identical to TRBD2. CDR3 length equals 16 residues. In germline, CDR1 is MNHNS, CDR2 SASEGT. Trimming at V came to 0 bases and at J to 3 bases, leaving 5 bases not matched to a gene. The CDR3 loop reads CASSEAGLAGVYEQYF. The CDR3 DNA reads as TGTGCCAGCAGTGAAGCTGGCCTAGCGGGGGTCTACGAGCAGTACTTC.